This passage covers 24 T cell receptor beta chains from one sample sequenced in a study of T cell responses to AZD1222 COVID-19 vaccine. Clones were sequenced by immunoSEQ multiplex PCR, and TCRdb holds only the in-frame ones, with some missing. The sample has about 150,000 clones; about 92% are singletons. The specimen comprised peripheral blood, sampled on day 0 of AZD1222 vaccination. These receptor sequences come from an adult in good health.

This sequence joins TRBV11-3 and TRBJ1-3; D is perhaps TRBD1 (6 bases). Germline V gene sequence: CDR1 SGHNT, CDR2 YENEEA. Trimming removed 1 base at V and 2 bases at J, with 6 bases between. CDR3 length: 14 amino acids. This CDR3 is CASSLGTAGNTIYF. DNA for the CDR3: TGTGCCAGCAGCTTAGGGACAGCTGGAAACACCATATATTTT.

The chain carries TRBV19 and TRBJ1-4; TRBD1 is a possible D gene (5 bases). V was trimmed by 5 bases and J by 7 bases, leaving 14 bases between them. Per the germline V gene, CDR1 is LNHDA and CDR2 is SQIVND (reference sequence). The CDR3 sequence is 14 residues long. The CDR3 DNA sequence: TGTGCCAGTAGTGTACAGGCCCAGGTTGAAAAACTGTTTTTT. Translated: CASSVQAQVEKLFF. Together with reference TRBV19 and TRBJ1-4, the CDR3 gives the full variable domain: DGGITQSPKYLFRKEGQNVTLSCEQNLNHDAMYWYRQDPGQGLRLIYYSQIVNDFQKGDIAEGYSVSREKKESFPLTVTSAQKNPTAFYLCASSVQAQVEKLFFGSGTQLSVL.

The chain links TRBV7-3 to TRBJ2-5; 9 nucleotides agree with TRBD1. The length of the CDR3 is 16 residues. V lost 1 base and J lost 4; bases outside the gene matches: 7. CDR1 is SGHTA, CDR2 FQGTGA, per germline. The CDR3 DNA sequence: TGTGCCAGCAGCTTAATGGGACAGGGTTTGGGAGAGACCCAGTACTTC. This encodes CASSLMGQGLGETQYF.

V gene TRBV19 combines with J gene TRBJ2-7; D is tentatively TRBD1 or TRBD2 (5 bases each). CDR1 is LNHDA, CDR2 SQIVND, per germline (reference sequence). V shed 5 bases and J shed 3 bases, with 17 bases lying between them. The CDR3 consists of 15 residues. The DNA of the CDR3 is TGTGCCAGTAGTCGACGACAAGGGGCGGGCTACGAGCAGTACTTC. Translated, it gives CASSRRQGAGYEQYF. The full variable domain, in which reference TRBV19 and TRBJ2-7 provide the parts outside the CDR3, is DGGITQSPKYLFRKEGQNVTLSCEQNLNHDAMYWYRQDPGQGLRLIYYSQIVNDFQKGDIAEGYSVSREKKESFPLTVTSAQKNPTAFYLCASSRRQGAGYEQYFGPGTRLTVT.

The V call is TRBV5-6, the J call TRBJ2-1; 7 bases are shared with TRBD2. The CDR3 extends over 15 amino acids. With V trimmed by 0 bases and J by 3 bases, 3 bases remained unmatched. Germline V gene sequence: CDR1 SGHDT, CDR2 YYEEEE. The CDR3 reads CASSLVGTNYNEQFF. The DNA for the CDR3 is TGTGCCAGCAGCTTGGTTGGGACTAACTACAATGAGCAGTTCTTC.

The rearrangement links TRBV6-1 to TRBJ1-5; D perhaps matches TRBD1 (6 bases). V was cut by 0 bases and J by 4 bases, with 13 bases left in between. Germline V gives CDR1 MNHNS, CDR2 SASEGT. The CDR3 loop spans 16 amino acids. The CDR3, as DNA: TGTGCCAGCAGTGAAGCCCGCAGGGGCTGGAATCAGCCCCAGCATTTT. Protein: CASSEARRGWNQPQHF.

In DNA, the CDR3 is TGTGCCTGGAGTAAGCGGGAGGTGGGGACCGGGGAGCTGTTTTTT. Its translation is CAWSKREVGTGELFF. This rearrangement joins TRBV30 to TRBJ2-2; 9 bases match TRBD2. Germline-derived CDR1 and CDR2 are GTSNPN and SVGIG (reference sequence). V lost 2 bases and J lost 5; bases outside the gene matches: 6. This CDR3 is built from 15 residues.

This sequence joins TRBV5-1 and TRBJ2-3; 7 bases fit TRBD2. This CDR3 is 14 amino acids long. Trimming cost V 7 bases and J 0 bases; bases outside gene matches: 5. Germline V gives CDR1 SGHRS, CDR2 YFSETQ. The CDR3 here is CASRSGLSTDTQYF. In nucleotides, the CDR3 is TGCGCCAGCCGATCGGGACTAAGCACAGATACGCAGTATTTT. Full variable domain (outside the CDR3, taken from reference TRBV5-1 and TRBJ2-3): KAGVTQTPRYLIKTRGQQVTLSCSPISGHRSVSWYQQTPGQGLQFLFEYFSETQRNKGNFPGRFSGRQFSNSRSEMNVSTLELGDSALYLCASRSGLSTDTQYFGPGTRLTVL.

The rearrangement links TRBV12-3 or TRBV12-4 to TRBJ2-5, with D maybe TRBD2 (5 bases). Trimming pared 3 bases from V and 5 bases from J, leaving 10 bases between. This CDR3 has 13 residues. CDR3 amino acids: CASSFDYGETQYF. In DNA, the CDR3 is TGTGCCAGCAGTTTCGACTACGGCGAGACCCAGTACTTC.

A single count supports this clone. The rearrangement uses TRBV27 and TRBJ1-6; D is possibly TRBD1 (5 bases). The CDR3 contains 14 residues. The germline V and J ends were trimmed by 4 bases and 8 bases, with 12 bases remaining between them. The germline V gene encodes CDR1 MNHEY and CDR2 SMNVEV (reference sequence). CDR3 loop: CASSSTADYSPLHF. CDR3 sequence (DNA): TGTGCCAGCAGTTCGACAGCGGATTATTCACCCCTCCACTTT.

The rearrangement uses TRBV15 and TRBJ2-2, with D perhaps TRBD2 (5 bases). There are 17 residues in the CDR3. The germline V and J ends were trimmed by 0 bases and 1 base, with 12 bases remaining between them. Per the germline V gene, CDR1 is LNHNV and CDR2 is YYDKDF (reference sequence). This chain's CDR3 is CATSRDRGPQNTGELFF. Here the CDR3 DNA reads TGTGCCACCAGCAGAGATCGGGGTCCACAGAACACCGGGGAGCTGTTTTTT.

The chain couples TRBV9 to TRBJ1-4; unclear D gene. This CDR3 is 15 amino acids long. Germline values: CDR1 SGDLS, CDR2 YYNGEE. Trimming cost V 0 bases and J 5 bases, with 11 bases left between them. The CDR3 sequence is CASSVARDKNEKLFF. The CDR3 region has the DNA TGTGCCAGCAGCGTAGCTCGCGACAAGAATGAAAAACTGTTTTTT.

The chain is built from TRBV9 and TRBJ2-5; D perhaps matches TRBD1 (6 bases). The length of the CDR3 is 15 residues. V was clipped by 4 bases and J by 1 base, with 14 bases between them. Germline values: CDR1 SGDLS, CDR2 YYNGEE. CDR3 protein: CASSSQGLVQETQYF. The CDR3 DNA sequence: TGTGCCAGCAGCTCACAGGGATTGGTCCAAGAGACCCAGTACTTC.

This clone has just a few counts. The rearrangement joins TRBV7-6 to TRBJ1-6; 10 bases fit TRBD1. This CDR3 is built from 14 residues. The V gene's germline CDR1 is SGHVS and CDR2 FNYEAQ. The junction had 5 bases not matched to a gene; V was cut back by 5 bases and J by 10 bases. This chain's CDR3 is CASSPGQGVSPLHF. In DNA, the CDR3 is TGTGCCAGCAGCCCAGGACAGGGGGTCTCACCCCTCCACTTT.

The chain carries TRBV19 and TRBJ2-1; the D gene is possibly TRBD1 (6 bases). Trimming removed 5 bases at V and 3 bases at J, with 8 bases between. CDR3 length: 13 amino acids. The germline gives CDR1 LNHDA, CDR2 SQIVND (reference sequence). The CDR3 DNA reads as TGTGCCAGTAGTCAGGGGTACTACAATGAGCAGTTCTTC. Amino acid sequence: CASSQGYYNEQFF.

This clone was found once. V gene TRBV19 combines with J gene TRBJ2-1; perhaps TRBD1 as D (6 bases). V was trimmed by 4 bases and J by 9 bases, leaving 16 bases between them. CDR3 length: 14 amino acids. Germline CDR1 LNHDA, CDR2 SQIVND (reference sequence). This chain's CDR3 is CASSTIGGQPEQFF. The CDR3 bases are TGTGCCAGTAGTACCATCGGAGGACAGCCTGAGCAGTTCTTC.

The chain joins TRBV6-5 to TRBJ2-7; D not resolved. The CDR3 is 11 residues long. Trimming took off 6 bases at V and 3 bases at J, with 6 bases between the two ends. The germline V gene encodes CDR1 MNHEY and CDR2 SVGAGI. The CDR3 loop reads CASRDRYEQYF. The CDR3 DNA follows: TGTGCCAGCAGGGACCGCTACGAGCAGTACTTC.

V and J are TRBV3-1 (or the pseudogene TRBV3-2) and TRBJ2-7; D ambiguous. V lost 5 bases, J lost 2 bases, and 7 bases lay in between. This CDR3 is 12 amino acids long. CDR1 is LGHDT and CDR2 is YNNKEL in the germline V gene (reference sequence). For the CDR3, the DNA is TGTGCCAGCAGCTCCGAGGCCTACGAGCAGTACTTC. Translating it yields CASSSEAYEQYF.

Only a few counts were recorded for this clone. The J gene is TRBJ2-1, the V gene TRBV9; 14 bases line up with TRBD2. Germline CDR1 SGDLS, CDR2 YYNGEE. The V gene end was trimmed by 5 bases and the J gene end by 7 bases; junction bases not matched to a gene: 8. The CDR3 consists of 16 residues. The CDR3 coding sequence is TGTGCCAGCAGTTCAGCCGGGACTAGCGGGAGAAATGAGCAGTTCTTC. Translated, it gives CASSSAGTSGRNEQFF.

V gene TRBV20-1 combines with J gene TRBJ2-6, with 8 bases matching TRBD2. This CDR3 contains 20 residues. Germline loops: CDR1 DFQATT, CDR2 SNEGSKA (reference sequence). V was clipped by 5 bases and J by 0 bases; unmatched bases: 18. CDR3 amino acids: CSARGGAGVRLFSGANVLTF. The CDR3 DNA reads TGCAGTGCTCGTGGGGGAGCGGGAGTTCGCCTATTCTCTGGGGCCAACGTCCTGACTTTC.

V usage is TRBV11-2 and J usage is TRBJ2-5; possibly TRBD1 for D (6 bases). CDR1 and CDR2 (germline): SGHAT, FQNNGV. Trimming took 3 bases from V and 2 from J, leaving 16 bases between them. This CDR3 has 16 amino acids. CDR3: CASSLDAGTLQETQYF. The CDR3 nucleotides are TGTGCCAGCAGCTTGGACGCCGGGACATTACAAGAGACCCAGTACTTC.

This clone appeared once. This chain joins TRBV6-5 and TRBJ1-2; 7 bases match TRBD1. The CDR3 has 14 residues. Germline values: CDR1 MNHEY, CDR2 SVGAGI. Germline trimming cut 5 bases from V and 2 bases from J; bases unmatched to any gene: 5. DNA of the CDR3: TGTGCCAGCAGTCCCCAGACAGGGAACTATGGCTACACCTTC. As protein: CASSPQTGNYGYTF.

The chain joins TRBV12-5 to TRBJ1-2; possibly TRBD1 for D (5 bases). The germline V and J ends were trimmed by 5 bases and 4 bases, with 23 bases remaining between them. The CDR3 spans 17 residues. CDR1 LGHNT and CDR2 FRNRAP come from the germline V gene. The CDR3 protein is CASGPSWGELRSYGYTF. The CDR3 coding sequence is TGTGCTAGTGGTCCTTCATGGGGGGAACTGAGAAGCTATGGCTACACCTTC.

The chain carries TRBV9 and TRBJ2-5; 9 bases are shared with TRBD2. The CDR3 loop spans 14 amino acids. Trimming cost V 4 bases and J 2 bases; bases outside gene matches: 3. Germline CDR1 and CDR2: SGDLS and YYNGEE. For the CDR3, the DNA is TGTGCCAGCAGCCAGCGGGGGGATCAAGAGACCCAGTACTTC. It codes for CASSQRGDQETQYF.